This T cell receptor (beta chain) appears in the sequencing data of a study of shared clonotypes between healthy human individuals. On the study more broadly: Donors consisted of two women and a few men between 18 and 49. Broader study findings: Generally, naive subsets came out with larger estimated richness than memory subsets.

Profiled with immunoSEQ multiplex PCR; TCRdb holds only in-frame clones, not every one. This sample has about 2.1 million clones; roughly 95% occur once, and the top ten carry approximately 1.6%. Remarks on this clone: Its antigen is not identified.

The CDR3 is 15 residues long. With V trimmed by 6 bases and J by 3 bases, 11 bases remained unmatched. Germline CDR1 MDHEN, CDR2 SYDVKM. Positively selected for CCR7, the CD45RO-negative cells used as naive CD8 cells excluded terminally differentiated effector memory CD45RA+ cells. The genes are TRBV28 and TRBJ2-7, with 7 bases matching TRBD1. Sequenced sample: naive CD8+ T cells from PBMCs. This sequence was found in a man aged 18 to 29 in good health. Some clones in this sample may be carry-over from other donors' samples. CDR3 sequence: CASRQTGAVNYEQYF. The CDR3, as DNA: TGTGCCAGCAGACAAACAGGGGCTGTCAACTACGAGCAGTACTTC.